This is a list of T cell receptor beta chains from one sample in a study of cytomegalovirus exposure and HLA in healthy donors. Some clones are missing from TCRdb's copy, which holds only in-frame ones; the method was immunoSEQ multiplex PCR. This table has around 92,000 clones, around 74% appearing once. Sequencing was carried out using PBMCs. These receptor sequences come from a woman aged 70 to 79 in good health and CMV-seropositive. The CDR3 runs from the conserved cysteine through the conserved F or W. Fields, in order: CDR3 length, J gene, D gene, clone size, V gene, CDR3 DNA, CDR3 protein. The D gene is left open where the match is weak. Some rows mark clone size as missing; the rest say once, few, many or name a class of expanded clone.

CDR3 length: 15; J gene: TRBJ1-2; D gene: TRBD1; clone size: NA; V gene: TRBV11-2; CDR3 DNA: TGTGCCAGCAGCTTAGACCCACAGGGGATAGGTGGCTACACCTTC; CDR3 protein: CASSLDPQGIGGYTF
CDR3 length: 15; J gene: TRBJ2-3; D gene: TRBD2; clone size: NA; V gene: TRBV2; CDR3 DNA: TGTGCCAGCAGTGCACGACTAGCTATTGGCACAGAGCAGTATTTT; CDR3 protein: CASSARLAIGTEQYF
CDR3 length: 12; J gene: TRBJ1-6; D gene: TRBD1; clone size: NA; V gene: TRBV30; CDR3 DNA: TGTGCCACCGTGACAGGGGGTTCACCCCTCCACTTT; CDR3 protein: CATVTGGSPLHF
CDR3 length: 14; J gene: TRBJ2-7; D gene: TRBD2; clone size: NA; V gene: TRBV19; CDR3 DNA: TGTGCCAGTAGTTCGACTAGCGGGAGCTACGAGCAGTACTTC; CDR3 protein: CASSSTSGSYEQYF
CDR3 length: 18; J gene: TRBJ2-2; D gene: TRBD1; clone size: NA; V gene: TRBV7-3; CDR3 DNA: TGTGCCAGCAGCTTAACGAAAGACAGGGGGTTATTCACCGGGGAGCTGTTTTTT; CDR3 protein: CASSLTKDRGLFTGELFF
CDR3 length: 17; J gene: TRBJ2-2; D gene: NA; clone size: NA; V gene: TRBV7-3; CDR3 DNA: TGTGCCAGCAGCGTAGAAGGACAGGGAGGGTCAAGAGGGGAGCTGTTTTTT; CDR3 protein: CASSVEGQGGSRGELFF
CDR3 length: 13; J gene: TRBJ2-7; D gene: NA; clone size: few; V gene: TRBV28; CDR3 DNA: TGTGCCAGCAAGGGGGTCGGCGGGTTCGAGCAGTACTTC; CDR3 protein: CASKGVGGFEQYF
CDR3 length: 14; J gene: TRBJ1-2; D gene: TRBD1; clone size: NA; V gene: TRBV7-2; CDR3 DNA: TGTGCCAGCAGCCAGGACAGGGCTGACTATGGCTACACCTTC; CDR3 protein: CASSQDRADYGYTF
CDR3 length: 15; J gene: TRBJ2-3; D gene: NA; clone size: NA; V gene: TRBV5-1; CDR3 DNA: TGCGCCAGCAGCCAGGGGAATCCTAGCACAGATACGCAGTATTTT; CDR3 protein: CASSQGNPSTDTQYF
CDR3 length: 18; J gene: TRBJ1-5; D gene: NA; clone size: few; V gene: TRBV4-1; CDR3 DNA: TGCGCCAGCAGCCCGCAGCAGGGGCCCCCCTATAGCAATCAGCCCCAGCATTTT; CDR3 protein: CASSPQQGPPYSNQPQHF
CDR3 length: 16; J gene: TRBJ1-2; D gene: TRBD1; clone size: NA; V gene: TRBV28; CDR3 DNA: TGTGCCAGCAGCAAAGCCGGGACAGGGAATCACTATGGCTACACCTTC; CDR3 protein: CASSKAGTGNHYGYTF
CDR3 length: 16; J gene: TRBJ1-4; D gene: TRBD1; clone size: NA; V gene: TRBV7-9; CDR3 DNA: TGTGCCAGCAGCTTAACCCCGGGACAGGGGAATGAAAAACTGTTTTTT; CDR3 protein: CASSLTPGQGNEKLFF
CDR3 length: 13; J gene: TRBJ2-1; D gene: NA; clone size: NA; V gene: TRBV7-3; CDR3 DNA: TGTGCCAGCAGCACGACTAGAGACAATGAGCAGTTCTTC; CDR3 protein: CASSTTRDNEQFF
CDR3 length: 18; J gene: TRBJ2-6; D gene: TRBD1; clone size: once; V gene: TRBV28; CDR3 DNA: TGTGCCAGCAGTTGGAGGACAGGGGGCTACTCTGGGGCCAACGTCCTGACTTTC; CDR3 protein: CASSWRTGGYSGANVLTF
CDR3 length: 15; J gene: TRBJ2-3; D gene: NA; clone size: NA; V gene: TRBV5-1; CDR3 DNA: TGCGCCAGCAGCTTGGCCGGTACTAGCACAGATACGCAGTATTTT; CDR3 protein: CASSLAGTSTDTQYF
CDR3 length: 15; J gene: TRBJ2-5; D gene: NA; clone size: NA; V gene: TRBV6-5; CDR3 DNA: TGTGCCAGCAGTTACGGAGCTAGGTACCAAGAGACCCAGTACTTC; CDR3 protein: CASSYGARYQETQYF
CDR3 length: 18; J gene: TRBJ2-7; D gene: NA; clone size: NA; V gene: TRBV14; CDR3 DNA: TGTGCCAGCAGCAGAGAGGGAAAGTTTGGAGGGAGCTCCTACGAGCAGTACTTC; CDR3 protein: CASSREGKFGGSSYEQYF
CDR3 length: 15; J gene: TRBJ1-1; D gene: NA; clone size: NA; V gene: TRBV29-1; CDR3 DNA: TGCAGCGTTGGTCCCCCAGAAGGGGGTAGCACTGAAGCTTTCTTT; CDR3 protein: CSVGPPEGGSTEAFF
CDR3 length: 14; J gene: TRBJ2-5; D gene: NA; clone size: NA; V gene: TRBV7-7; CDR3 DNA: TGTGCTAGCAGCTGGGGGCAGGGAGTAGAGACCCAGTACTTC; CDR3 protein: CASSWGQGVETQYF
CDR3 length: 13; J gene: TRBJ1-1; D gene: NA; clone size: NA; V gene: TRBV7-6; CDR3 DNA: TGTGCCAGCAGCTTGTCACAGCGGACTGAAGCTTTCTTT; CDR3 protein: CASSLSQRTEAFF
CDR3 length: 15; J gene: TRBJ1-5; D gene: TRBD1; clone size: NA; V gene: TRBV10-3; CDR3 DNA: TGTGCCATCAGTGCCCGGACAGGGCAGGATCAGCCCCAGCATTTT; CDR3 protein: CAISARTGQDQPQHF
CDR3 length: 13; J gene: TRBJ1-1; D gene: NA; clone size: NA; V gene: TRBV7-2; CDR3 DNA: TGTGCCAGCAGTACGGGGATGAACACTGAAGCTTTCTTT; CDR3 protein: CASSTGMNTEAFF
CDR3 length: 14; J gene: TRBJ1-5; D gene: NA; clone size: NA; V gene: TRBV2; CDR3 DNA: TGTGCCAGCAGTGAGGGCAGGGGAGATCAGCCCCAGCATTTT; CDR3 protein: CASSEGRGDQPQHF
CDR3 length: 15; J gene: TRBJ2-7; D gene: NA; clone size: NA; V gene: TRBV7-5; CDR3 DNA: TGTGCCAGAAGCTTAGGGCCAGGGGGGTTTTACGAGCAGTACTTC; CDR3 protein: CARSLGPGGFYEQYF
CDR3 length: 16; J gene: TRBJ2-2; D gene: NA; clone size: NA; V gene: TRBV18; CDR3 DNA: TGTGCCAGCTCACCCTTGCCGAGACAGAACACCGGGGAGCTGTTTTTT; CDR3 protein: CASSPLPRQNTGELFF
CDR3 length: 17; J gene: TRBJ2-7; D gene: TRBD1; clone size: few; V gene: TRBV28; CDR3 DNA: TGTGCCAGTTTCCCCTCCCCCGGGACAGGGGGCCGGTCCGAGCAGTACTTC; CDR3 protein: CASFPSPGTGGRSEQYF
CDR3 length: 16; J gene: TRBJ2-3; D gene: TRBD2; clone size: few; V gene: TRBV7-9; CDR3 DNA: TGTGCCAGCAGCTTAGCTGGCGGGAGGGCCCTTGGCACGCAGTATTTT; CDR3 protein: CASSLAGGRALGTQYF
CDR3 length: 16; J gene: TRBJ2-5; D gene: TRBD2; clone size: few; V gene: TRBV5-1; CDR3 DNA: TGCGCCAGCAACGTCAATCGGGTAGCGGGGCAAGAGACCCAGTACTTC; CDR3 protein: CASNVNRVAGQETQYF
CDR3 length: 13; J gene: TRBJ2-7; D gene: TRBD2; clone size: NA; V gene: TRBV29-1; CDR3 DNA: TGCAGCGTTGTAGCGGGGGGCCCGTACGAGCAGTACTTC; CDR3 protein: CSVVAGGPYEQYF
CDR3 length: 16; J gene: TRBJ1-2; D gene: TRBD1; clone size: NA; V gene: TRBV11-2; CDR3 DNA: TGTGCCAGCAGCTTACCGGGACAGGGTCTTCTCTATGGCTACACCTTC; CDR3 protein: CASSLPGQGLLYGYTF
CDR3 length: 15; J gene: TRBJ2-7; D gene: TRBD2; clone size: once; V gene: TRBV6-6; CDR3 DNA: TGTGCCAGCAGGAATGGGGCGGGAGCCTCCTACGAGCAGTACTTC; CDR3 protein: CASRNGAGASYEQYF
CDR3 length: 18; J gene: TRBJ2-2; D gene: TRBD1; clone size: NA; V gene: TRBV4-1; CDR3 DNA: TGCGCCAGCAGCCTCCATCCCACCGGGACAGGGAGCACCGGGGAGCTGTTTTTT; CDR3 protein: CASSLHPTGTGSTGELFF
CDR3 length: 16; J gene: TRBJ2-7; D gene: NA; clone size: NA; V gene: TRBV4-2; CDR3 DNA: TGTGCCAGCAGCCAAGATAGGACAGCGGGGACCTACGAGCAGTACTTC; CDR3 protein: CASSQDRTAGTYEQYF
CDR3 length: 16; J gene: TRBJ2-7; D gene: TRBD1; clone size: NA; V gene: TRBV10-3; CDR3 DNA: TGTGCCATCAGTGAGTCGCTGAGACAGGGCACCTACGAGCAGTACTTC; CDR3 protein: CAISESLRQGTYEQYF
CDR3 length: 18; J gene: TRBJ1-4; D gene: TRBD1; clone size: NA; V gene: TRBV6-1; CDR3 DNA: TGTGCCAGCAGTGAATACAGGGGGATCCTCGGGGCTAATGAAAAACTGTTTTTT; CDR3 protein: CASSEYRGILGANEKLFF